The entry below gives a single T cell receptor (beta chain) sequence along with its context. The data stem from a study of blood T cell repertoires in COVID-19. Study at large: Researchers got acute and convalescent COVID-19 samples from the United States, Italy and Spain. T cells, B-cell-depleted T cells, or PBMCs provided the cDNA or gDNA that served as material.

Among Cohort 3 donors, those recovered had two negative PCRs, clearance, or symptom resolution. This CDR3 spans 15 amino acids. Trimming at V came to 2 bases and at J to 3 bases, leaving 7 bases not matched to a gene. CDR1 is MNHEY, CDR2 SVGAGI, per germline. As processed by the authors: By means of reference gene primer amplification, nucleated cell counts were estimated. Assay: immunoSEQ multiplex PCR; the TCRdb copy retains only in-frame clones and omits some. The V and J calls and clone size were taken over from that table, and D and trimming were inferred from the DNA. The sample has 320,000 or so clones; about 89% are singletons.

The sequence derives from a man aged 55 to 70 who had recovered from COVID-19. The sequenced sample consisted of PBMCs or T cells enriched from blood (not recorded which). The chain combines TRBV6-5 with TRBJ2-7; 7 bases map to TRBD1. CDR3 residues: CASSYPTGTGYEQYF. As DNA, the CDR3 is TGTGCCAGCAGTTACCCGACAGGGACCGGCTACGAGCAGTACTTC.